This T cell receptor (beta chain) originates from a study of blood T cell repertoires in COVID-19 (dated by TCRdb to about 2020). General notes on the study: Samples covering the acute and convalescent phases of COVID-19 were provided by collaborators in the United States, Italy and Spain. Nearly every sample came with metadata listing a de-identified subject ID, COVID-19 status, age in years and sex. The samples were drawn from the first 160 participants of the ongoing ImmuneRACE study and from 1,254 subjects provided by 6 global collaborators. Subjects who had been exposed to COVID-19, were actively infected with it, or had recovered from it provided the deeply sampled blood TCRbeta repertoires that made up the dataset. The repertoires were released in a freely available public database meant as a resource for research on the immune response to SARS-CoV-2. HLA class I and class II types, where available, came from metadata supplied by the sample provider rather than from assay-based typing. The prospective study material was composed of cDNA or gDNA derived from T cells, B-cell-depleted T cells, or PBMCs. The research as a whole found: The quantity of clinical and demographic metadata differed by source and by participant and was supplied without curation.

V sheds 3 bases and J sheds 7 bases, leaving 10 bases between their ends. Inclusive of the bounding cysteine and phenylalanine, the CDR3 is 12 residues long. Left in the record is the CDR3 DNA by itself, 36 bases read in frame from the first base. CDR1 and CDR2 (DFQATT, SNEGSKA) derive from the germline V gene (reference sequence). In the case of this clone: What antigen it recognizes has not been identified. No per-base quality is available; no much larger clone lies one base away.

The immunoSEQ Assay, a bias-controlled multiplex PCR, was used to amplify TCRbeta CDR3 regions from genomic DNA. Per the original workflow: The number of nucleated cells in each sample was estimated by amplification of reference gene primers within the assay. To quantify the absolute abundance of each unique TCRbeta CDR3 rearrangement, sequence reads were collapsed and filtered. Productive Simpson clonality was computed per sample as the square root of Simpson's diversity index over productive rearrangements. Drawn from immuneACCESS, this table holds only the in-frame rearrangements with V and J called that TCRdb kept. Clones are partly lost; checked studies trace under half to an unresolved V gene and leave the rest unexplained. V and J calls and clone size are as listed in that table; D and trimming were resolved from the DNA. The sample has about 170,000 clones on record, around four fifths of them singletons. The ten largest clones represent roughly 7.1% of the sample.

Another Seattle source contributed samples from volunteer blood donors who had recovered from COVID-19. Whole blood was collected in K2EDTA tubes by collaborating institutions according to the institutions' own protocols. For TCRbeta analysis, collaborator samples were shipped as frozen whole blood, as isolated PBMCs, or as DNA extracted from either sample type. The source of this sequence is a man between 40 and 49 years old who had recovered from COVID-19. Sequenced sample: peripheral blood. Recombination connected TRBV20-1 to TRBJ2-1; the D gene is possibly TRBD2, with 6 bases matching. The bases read TGCAGTGCTAGTAACGCGGGGAATGAGCAGTTCTTC. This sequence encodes CSASNAGNEQFF.